These T cell receptor beta chains were read from a single sample in a study of CD8 T cells in ankylosing spondylitis. TCRdb re-derived calls from the 5' RACE reads in MiXCR, one entry per CDR3 protein. The repertoire holds about 260,000 distinct CDR3 sequences, about 19% seen once, with roughly 7.4% in the top ten. Sequenced sample: blood, either unsorted or a sorted T cell fraction (not recorded which). All receptors derive from a male donor with ankylosing spondylitis or in good health (not recorded which). Both conserved end residues are trimmed from each CDR3.

CDR3aa	v_gene	j_gene
ASSRRPLFVDRMNTEAF	TRBV4-2	TRBJ1-1
ASSQDVDRTTDTQY	TRBV3-1	TRBJ2-3
ASSQVLGGTNEQF	TRBV4-1	TRBJ2-1
ASSLGQPQETQY	TRBV5-1	TRBJ2-5
AMGPGLVGHNSPLH	TRBV4-2	TRBJ1-6
ASSVRPTEDEQF	TRBV5-5	TRBJ2-1
ASSLESRGTDTQY	TRBV5-1	TRBJ2-3
ATSRGETLAENSEQF	TRBV15	TRBJ2-1
ASSLGWSGAQVGYT	TRBV28	TRBJ1-2
AWSATGGRSSEAF	TRBV30	TRBJ1-1
ATSDTRGGSYNEQF	TRBV24-1	TRBJ2-1
SVSHRGANTEAF	TRBV29-1	TRBJ1-1
ASSPTASGNEQF	TRBV7-3	TRBJ2-1
ASGLAGGQTSTDTQY	TRBV5-6	TRBJ2-3
ASSDGGGTDTQY	TRBV6-1	TRBJ2-3
ASSQDLGQGWFANEQF	TRBV3-1	TRBJ2-1
ASSLVGWTVGRKETQY	TRBV11-2	TRBJ2-5
ASSLSPISPNTGELF	TRBV28	TRBJ2-2
ASVNPAGELF	TRBV5-5	TRBJ2-2
ASSQGTFSEQF	TRBV3-1	TRBJ2-1
ASSLPDRRTGELF	TRBV12-3/TRBV12-4	TRBJ2-2
ASSLSGQEETQY	TRBV12-3/TRBV12-4	TRBJ2-5
ASSLRWDSLNQPQH	TRBV7-8	TRBJ1-5
ASSLDDRSGYT	TRBV5-1	TRBJ1-2
ASNGLRGVQY	TRBV10-3	TRBJ2-4
ASSLKQGAYGYT	TRBV5-1	TRBJ1-2
ASSSMGTSTEQF	TRBV5-1	TRBJ2-1
ASSSSGQGFPGELF	TRBV2	TRBJ2-2
ASSLLGQGGYNSPLH	TRBV7-2	TRBJ1-6
ASSQETVNTEAF	TRBV3-1	TRBJ1-1
ATKGPVNTGELF	TRBV24-1	TRBJ2-2
ASSPHTKGQY	TRBV7-1	TRBJ2-5
ASSSTGPRNPVADTQY	TRBV5-6	TRBJ2-3
ASSLAQPQGNEQF	TRBV5-1	TRBJ2-1
ASSLRAGGGHNEQF	TRBV3-1	TRBJ2-1
ASGFASNEQF	TRBV12-5	TRBJ2-1
ASSSLDSSSYNEQF	TRBV12-3/TRBV12-4	TRBJ2-1
SVGRGFTGELF	TRBV29-1	TRBJ2-2
SARDATSLETQY	TRBV20-1	TRBJ2-5
AWSKGAYNEQF	TRBV30	TRBJ2-1
ASSLDREPIPQH	TRBV18	TRBJ1-5
ATSFRLGTDTQY	TRBV15	TRBJ2-3
AISELGASGSWTGELF	TRBV10-3	TRBJ2-2
ASSFLAGGSNEQF	TRBV12-3/TRBV12-4	TRBJ2-1
ASSLNPIGETQY	TRBV7-9	TRBJ2-5
ASSFQNSNQPQH	TRBV12-3/TRBV12-4	TRBJ1-5
ASSATSGRADTQY	TRBV9	TRBJ2-3
ASSVGIQGGSSPLH	TRBV5-1	TRBJ1-6
ASRMTTTNTGALF	TRBV2	TRBJ2-2
ASSIDAGSYNEQF	TRBV11-2	TRBJ2-1
ASSPPEGGDTGELF	TRBV9	TRBJ2-2
ASSLVGDANEQF	TRBV5-1	TRBJ2-1
ASSSGATGAGNQPQH	TRBV5-1	TRBJ1-5
ASSVATSGIGETQY	TRBV9	TRBJ2-5